These 10 T cell receptor beta chains originate from one sample sequenced in a study of blood T cell repertoires in COVID-19. The protocol was immunoSEQ multiplex PCR, while the TCRdb copy is restricted to in-frame clones and leaves out a portion. The sample lists 95,000 to 150,000 clones, 80% occurring once. Sequencing was carried out using peripheral blood. Receptor source: a man between 60 and 70 years old with active or convalescent COVID-19.

In DNA form, the CDR3 reads TGTGCCAGCAGCCAAGTCTACAGGGCGCCCGGCTATAGCAATCAGCCCCAGCATTTT. As protein: CASSQVYRAPGYSNQPQHF. The chain carries TRBV3-1 (or the pseudogene TRBV3-2) and TRBJ1-5; TRBD1 might be the D (6 bases). The CDR3 totals 19 residues. Germline lookup yields CDR1 LGHDT and CDR2 YNNKEL (reference sequence). Trimming removed 1 base at V and 0 bases at J, with 19 bases between.

The J gene is TRBJ2-1, the V gene TRBV29-1, with 10 bases lining up with TRBD2. The germline V gene encodes CDR1 SQVTM and CDR2 ANQGSEA. The CDR3 is made up of 15 amino acids. Unmatched junction bases numbered 6, after V lost 6 bases and J lost 1 base. Here the CDR3 reads CSVESSGGSYNEQFF. The CDR3 bases are TGCAGCGTAGAATCTAGCGGGGGTTCCTACAATGAGCAGTTCTTC.

The chain recombines TRBV27 with TRBJ2-3, with unresolved D. The length of the CDR3 is 14 residues. Trimming removed 5 bases at V and 4 bases at J, with 13 bases between. Germline assignment: CDR1 MNHEY and CDR2 SMNVEV (reference sequence). CDR3 DNA: TGTGCCAGCAGTCCCCTTAGTCCGGCAGATACGCAGTATTTT. Encoded protein: CASSPLSPADTQYF.

The gene calls are TRBV28 and TRBJ2-1; 11 nucleotides agree with TRBD1. Germline CDR1 and CDR2: MDHEN and SYDVKM. With 5 bases clipped from V and 6 bases from J, the junction kept 6 bases outside the gene matches. The CDR3 runs 15 residues. Here the CDR3 reads CASSLAGTGGNEQFF. CDR3 in DNA: TGTGCCAGCAGTCTAGCCGGGACAGGGGGCAATGAGCAGTTCTTC.

In its sample, this clone was seen once. The rearrangement links TRBV11-2 to TRBJ2-7; the match to TRBD2 covers 10 bases. In germline, CDR1 is SGHAT, CDR2 FQNNGV. CDR3 length: 19 amino acids. The J segment lost 3 bases and the V segment lost 2 bases, leaving 16 bases of the junction unmatched. The CDR3 bases are TGTGCCAGCAGCTTACGGGGTTGGACTAGCGGTCGATTCCTCTACGAGCAGTACTTC. Its translation: CASSLRGWTSGRFLYEQYF.

The chain combines TRBV4-1 with TRBJ2-5; possibly TRBD2 for D (5 bases). The CDR3 totals 16 residues. V was trimmed by 0 bases and J by 1 base, leaving 12 bases between them. Looked up from germline, CDR1 is MGHRA and CDR2 is YSYEKL. CDR3 sequence: CASSQDRGAAQETQYF. The CDR3 DNA reads as TGCGCCAGCAGCCAAGACCGGGGAGCGGCCCAAGAGACCCAGTACTTC.

The CDR3 nucleotides are TGCAGCGTTGAACCTTTGGCGGGAGGGCCTAACGAGCAGTACTTC. Its translation: CSVEPLAGGPNEQYF. The chain couples TRBV29-1 to TRBJ2-7; TRBD2 matches 9 bases. This CDR3 spans 15 amino acids. The junction had 10 bases not matched to a gene; V was cut back by 2 bases and J by 5 bases. The germline CDR1 and CDR2 sequences are SQVTM and ANQGSEA.

The rearrangement uses TRBV5-6 and TRBJ2-7, with TRBD1 as a possible D gene (7 bases). The CDR3 loop spans 15 amino acids. With 3 bases removed from V and 6 bases from J, the gap between germline ends came to 19 bases. CDR1 and CDR2 (germline): SGHDT, YYEEEE. The CDR3 coding sequence is TGTGCCAGCAGCTCCTTGATCCAGGGGGACTCCGAGCAGTACTTC. As protein: CASSSLIQGDSEQYF.

CDR3 in DNA: TGTGCCAGCAGTGGTAAAGAGACCCAGTACTTC. Translation gives CASSGKETQYF. The chain has TRBV2 and TRBJ2-5; no clear D gene. The V end was cut by 4 bases, the J end by 3 bases, with 3 bases between. CDR1 and CDR2 (germline): SNHLY, FYNNEI. There are 11 residues in the CDR3.

The V gene is TRBV7-2, the J gene TRBJ2-5; no reliable D call. Trimming took off 3 bases at V and 5 bases at J, with 4 bases between the two ends. Per germline, CDR1 SGHTA and CDR2 FQGNSA. The CDR3 spans 11 residues. CDR3 DNA sequence: TGTGCCAGCAGCTTGTATGAGACCCAGTACTTC. It translates to CASSLYETQYF.